This TCR beta chain was observed in a study of identical twins. Findings of the study overall: Interpretation of the results relied on cross-sectional statistical analysis and not on following the same donors. Beta out-of-frame sequences showed weaker excess sharing between twins. Reduced insertions were recorded for abundant cord blood beta clonotypes, with no such pattern in memory repertoires.

This clonotype was detected a few times. Its target is not known. Germline V gene sequence: CDR1 DFQATT, CDR2 SNEGSKA (reference sequence). J gave up 1 base and V 2 bases, and 15 bases lay outside the gene matches. The CDR3 is made up of 20 amino acids. With template switching, a universal primer site was added, and the cDNA carried unique molecular identifiers. TCRdb independently ran MiXCR on the 5' RACE reads; one entry per CDR3 protein. The table records 640,000 or so distinct CDR3 sequences, around 5.7% of them present only once. The sequence was collected from a man younger than 35 in good health. Input material: naive T cells sorted from blood. The chain employs TRBV20-1 and TRBJ2-3; 13 bases align to TRBD2. CDR3 bases: TGCAGTGCTAGACAGGCCCCACTAGCGGGAGGGGGGCCTCGCACAGATACGCAGTATTTT. It specifies CSARQAPLAGGGPRTDTQYF.